The next 19 T cell receptor beta chains were all read from a single sample in a study of control samples from healthy donors and cancer patients. The repertoire was sequenced with immunoSEQ multiplex PCR; TCRdb's copy has only in-frame clones and lacks some. The repertoire holds some 7,000 clones, with approximately 77% as singletons. The source material was PBMCs. The receptors shown here come from a man between 70 and 80 years old with lung cancer.

This clone was observed a handful of times. This rearrangement joins TRBV7-9 to TRBJ1-2; D uncertain. The CDR3 is made up of 13 amino acids. Germline CDR1 and CDR2: SEHNR and FQNEAQ (reference sequence). The V and J ends lost 5 bases and 5 bases respectively, with 12 bases between them. CDR3 in DNA: TGTGCCAGCAGCCCCGACGGACCATATGGCTACACCTTC. This sequence encodes CASSPDGPYGYTF.

The chain links TRBV5-1 to TRBJ2-2; 8 nucleotides line up with TRBD2. The trim removed 4 bases at V and 7 bases at J, leaving 12 bases unmatched. CDR3 length: 16 residues. In germline, CDR1 is SGHRS, CDR2 YFSETQ. The CDR3 DNA sequence: TGCGCCAGCAGCCCTAGACCGTCGGGAGGGATCGGGGAGCTGTTTTTT. Its translation: CASSPRPSGGIGELFF.

In this sample, this clone is medium-sized. CDR3 coding DNA: TGTGCCAGCAGCCCGCCGACAGGGGGCTCCTACAATGAGCAGTTCTTC. This sequence encodes CASSPPTGGSYNEQFF. The chain recombines TRBV7-9 with TRBJ2-1; 9 positions agree with TRBD1. With 5 bases clipped from V and 0 bases from J, the junction kept 5 bases outside the gene matches. The CDR3 is 16 residues long. CDR1 SEHNR and CDR2 FQNEAQ come from the germline V gene (reference sequence).

The gene calls are TRBV19 and TRBJ2-1; 9 bases line up with TRBD2. J was trimmed by 7 bases and V by 5 bases; bases with no gene match: 12. Germline V CDR1 and CDR2: LNHDA, SQIVND (reference sequence). The CDR3 runs to 16 residues. The DNA for the CDR3 is TGTGCCAGTAGTCCCTTAGCGGGAGTGGGATGGAATGAGCAGTTCTTC. It translates to CASSPLAGVGWNEQFF.

The rearrangement uses TRBV4-3 and TRBJ2-3; weak D call: TRBD2 (5 bases). Germline CDR1 LGHNA, CDR2 YSLEER. The CDR3 is made up of 14 amino acids. The ends were cut back, 1 base at V and 0 bases at J, with 5 bases in the middle. This CDR3 reads CASSQGTSTDTQYF. CDR3 in DNA: TGCGCCAGCAGCCAAGGGACTAGCACAGATACGCAGTATTTT.

This chain connects TRBV7-2 to TRBJ2-7; D ambiguous. The CDR3 sequence is 12 residues long. Trimming removed 5 bases from V and 3 bases from J, with 8 bases in between. CDR1 is SGHTA, CDR2 FQGNSA, per germline. The CDR3 sequence is CASSPRLYEQYF. CDR3 nucleotides: TGTGCCAGCAGCCCACGCCTCTACGAGCAGTACTTC.

The chain is built from TRBV30 and TRBJ2-1; the D call may be TRBD1 or TRBD2 (5 bases each). Trimming removed 1 base from V and 0 bases from J, with 25 bases in between. Germline V CDR1 and CDR2: GTSNPN, SVGIG (reference sequence). The CDR3 contains 20 residues. CDR3 sequence (DNA): TGTGCCTGGAGTGGGGGCAGGACTCCGATGGAAGGAAGCTCCTACAATGAGCAGTTCTTC. Amino acid sequence: CAWSGGRTPMEGSSYNEQFF.

This clone was recorded only once. This rearrangement joins TRBV18 to TRBJ1-1; 10 positions agree with TRBD1. The CDR3 runs 13 residues. Germline V gene data show CDR1 as KGHSH and CDR2 as LQKENI. V trimming: 5 bases; J trimming: 4 bases; junction bases outside the gene matches: 1. Here the CDR3 DNA reads TGTGCCAGCTCAAGGGACAGGGGCACTGAAGCTTTCTTT. Translation: CASSRDRGTEAFF.

V usage is TRBV7-6 and J usage is TRBJ2-1; no definite D call. Trimming shortened V by 1 base and J by 0 bases, and 7 bases separated the two germline ends. From germline, CDR1 is SGHVS and CDR2 FNYEAQ. The CDR3 is 15 residues long. The CDR3 DNA is TGTGCCAGCAGCTTAGATCTGGGCTCCTACAATGAGCAGTTCTTC. Protein sequence: CASSLDLGSYNEQFF.

The CDR3 is CASSLDRGKETQYF. The CDR3 nucleotides are TGTGCCAGCAGTCTCGACAGGGGAAAAGAGACCCAGTACTTC. J is TRBJ2-5 and V is TRBV6-5; 8 positions match TRBD1. The CDR3 has 14 residues. Per the germline V gene, CDR1 is MNHEY and CDR2 is SVGAGI. The ends lost 5 bases at V and 3 bases at J; junction bases unmatched: 5.

The chain has TRBV19 and TRBJ2-2; 10 bases map to TRBD2. Germline V CDR1 and CDR2: LNHDA, SQIVND (reference sequence). There are 15 residues in the CDR3. The trim removed 3 bases at V and 5 bases at J, leaving 3 bases unmatched. CDR3 sequence: CASSIGTSVTGELFF. The CDR3 DNA sequence: TGTGCCAGTAGTATCGGGACTAGCGTTACCGGGGAGCTGTTTTTT.

V gene TRBV19 combines with J gene TRBJ2-3; D may correspond to TRBD1 or TRBD2 (5 bases each). The V end was cut by 9 bases, the J end by 4 bases, with 20 bases between. CDR1 is LNHDA and CDR2 is SQIVND in the germline V gene (reference sequence). The CDR3 spans 15 residues. The CDR3 sequence: CASGTRGAGADTQYF. CDR3 DNA sequence: TGTGCCAGCGGAACACGGGGCGCGGGCGCAGATACGCAGTATTTT.

CDR3 nucleotide sequence: TGTGCCAGCAGCCCGGAATGGGGACAGCCCTATGGCTACACCTTC. Residues: CASSPEWGQPYGYTF. The chain combines TRBV5-6 with TRBJ1-2; 7 nucleotides match TRBD1. Trimming at V came to 4 bases and at J to 4 bases, leaving 10 bases not matched to a gene. CDR3 length: 15 residues. The germline gives CDR1 SGHDT, CDR2 YYEEEE.

V and J are TRBV13 and TRBJ1-2; D call uncertain. This CDR3 has 14 amino acids. Looked up from germline, CDR1 is PRHDT and CDR2 is FYEKMQ (reference sequence). V was pared by 0 bases and J by 4 bases, with 9 bases between. CDR3 in DNA: TGTGCCAGCAGCTTAGGCTCGTCAGCCTATGGCTACACCTTC. Amino acid sequence: CASSLGSSAYGYTF.

V usage is TRBV19 and J usage is TRBJ2-2; 8 nucleotides line up with TRBD2. This CDR3 has 14 residues. Germline assignment: CDR1 LNHDA and CDR2 SQIVND (reference sequence). J lost 0 bases, V lost 6 bases, and 0 bases had no gene match. CDR3 residues: CASRLAANTGELFF. In nucleotides, the CDR3 is TGTGCCAGTAGACTAGCGGCGAACACCGGGGAGCTGTTTTTT.

The sample holds a few counts of this clone. V is TRBV25-1 and J is TRBJ2-5; 10 nucleotides agree with TRBD2. The CDR3 sequence is 14 residues long. The germline V gene has CDR1 MGHDK and CDR2 SYGVNS. J gave up 1 base and V 4 bases, and 0 bases lay outside the gene matches. The CDR3 DNA reads TGTGCCAGCAGTGGACTAGCGGGCCAAGAGACCCAGTACTTC. It specifies CASSGLAGQETQYF.

The rearrangement links TRBV5-4 to TRBJ2-3; D ambiguous. This CDR3 region has 15 residues. The germline CDR1 and CDR2 sequences are SGHNT and YYREEE (reference sequence). Trimming removed 0 bases at V and 0 bases at J, with 8 bases between. Written as DNA, the CDR3 is TGTGCCAGCAGCTTGGTGGGCCGAAGCACAGATACGCAGTATTTT. Protein sequence: CASSLVGRSTDTQYF.

The chain links TRBV9 to TRBJ2-5, with D uncertain. V gave up 0 bases and J gave up 4 bases, with 13 bases separating them. CDR1 SGDLS and CDR2 YYNGEE come from the germline V gene. The CDR3 consists of 15 residues. CDR3 sequence: CASSVEAFKSETQYF. As DNA, the CDR3 is TGTGCCAGCAGCGTAGAAGCATTTAAGTCAGAGACCCAGTACTTC.

This chain joins TRBV6-5 and TRBJ1-2, with D tentatively TRBD1 (5 bases). There are 12 residues in the CDR3. V was trimmed by 3 bases and J by 8 bases, leaving 10 bases between them. Looked up from germline, CDR1 is MNHEY and CDR2 is SVGAGI. The CDR3 loop reads CASSYGGEGYTF. CDR3 DNA: TGTGCCAGCAGTTATGGGGGTGAGGGCTACACCTTC.